These 25 T cell receptor beta chains were all obtained from the same sample, sequenced in a study of blood T cell repertoires in COVID-19. Clones were sequenced by immunoSEQ multiplex PCR, and TCRdb holds only the in-frame ones, with some missing. The data show approximately 60,000 clones, 78% seen once. Sequencing was carried out using peripheral blood. The receptors were sampled from a man between 60 and 70 years old with COVID-19, enrolled during active disease.

This clone has more than one count but fewer than ten. In nucleotides, the CDR3 is TGTGCCAGCAGTAGAAACTGGGGGGAGCTGTTTTTT. The encoded protein is CASSRNWGELFF. V gene TRBV6-5 combines with J gene TRBJ2-2, with D unresolved. Germline assignment: CDR1 MNHEY and CDR2 SVGAGI. Trimming took 5 bases from V and 8 from J, leaving 9 bases between them. The CDR3 spans 12 residues.

The chain links TRBV7-9 to TRBJ1-3; D possibly corresponds to TRBD1 (5 bases). This CDR3 contains 15 residues. V was pared by 5 bases and J by 8 bases, with 19 bases between. CDR1 SEHNR and CDR2 FQNEAQ come from the germline V gene (reference sequence). In DNA form, the CDR3 reads TGTGCCAGCAGCCCCGTTGCGGGGGTAGGTTACACCATATATTTT. It translates to CASSPVAGVGYTIYF.

The chain uses TRBV6-4 and TRBJ1-2; D may be TRBD1 (5 bases). This CDR3 is built from 11 residues. Germline V gene data show CDR1 as MRHNA and CDR2 as SNTAGT. Trimming removed 6 bases from V and 8 bases from J, with 10 bases in between. For the CDR3, the DNA is TGTGCCAGCAGGGGGCTGGGCGGCTACACCTTC. Translating gives CASRGLGGYTF.

This rearrangement joins TRBV27 to TRBJ1-4, with D unresolved. There are 12 residues in the CDR3. V was cut by 11 bases and J by 8 bases, with 15 bases left in between. In germline, CDR1 is MNHEY, CDR2 SMNVEV (reference sequence). This CDR3 is CAENGLEEKLFF. The CDR3 DNA reads as TGTGCCGAGAACGGGTTGGAGGAAAAACTGTTTTTT.

The J gene is TRBJ2-1, the V gene TRBV5-5, with 9 positions matching TRBD2. The CDR3 extends over 17 amino acids. Germline V gene lookup returns CDR1 SGHKS and CDR2 YYEKEE (reference sequence). Trimming cost V 1 base and J 6 bases; bases outside gene matches: 11. The CDR3 loop is CASSLNRGLATANEQFF. The CDR3, as DNA: TGTGCCAGCAGCTTGAACCGGGGACTAGCTACGGCCAATGAGCAGTTCTTC.

J is TRBJ2-6 and V is TRBV30; D not certain. Trimming removed 7 bases at V and 2 bases at J, with 9 bases between. CDR3 length: 13 residues. Germline V lookup: CDR1 GTSNPN, CDR2 SVGIG (reference sequence). Written as DNA, the CDR3 is TGTGCCTCTCCCCGTACTGGGGCCAACGTCCTGACTTTC. It is translated as CASPRTGANVLTF.

The rearrangement uses TRBV11-3 and TRBJ2-7; 16 positions agree with TRBD2. CDR1 SGHNT and CDR2 YENEEA come from the germline V gene. The CDR3 totals 17 residues. Trimming removed 2 bases from V and 6 bases from J; junction bases left unmatched: 7. CDR3 amino acids: CASSLRGLAGGPSEQYF. CDR3 sequence (DNA): TGTGCCAGCAGCTTACGGGGACTAGCGGGAGGGCCGTCCGAGCAGTACTTC.

V is TRBV28 and J is TRBJ1-4, with D uncertain. Per germline, CDR1 MDHEN and CDR2 SYDVKM. V was clipped by 2 bases and J by 0 bases, with 13 bases between them. This CDR3 comprises 17 residues. CDR3 sequence reads: CASSLTAQSATNEKLFF. The CDR3 nucleotides read TGTGCCAGCAGTTTAACGGCCCAGAGCGCAACTAATGAAAAACTGTTTTTT.

The genes are TRBV19 and TRBJ2-1; maybe TRBD1 (5 bases). Deletions cut 3 bases from V and 7 bases from J, with 16 bases between. The CDR3 length is 15 residues. CDR1 LNHDA and CDR2 SQIVND come from the germline V gene (reference sequence). CDR3 region: CASSISPGYGNEQFF. In DNA, the CDR3 is TGTGCCAGTAGTATCTCTCCAGGGTATGGGAATGAGCAGTTCTTC.

The chain recombines TRBV4-1 with TRBJ2-2; 9 positions match TRBD1. CDR1 is MGHRA, CDR2 YSYEKL, per germline. V trimming: 4 bases; J trimming: 7 bases; junction bases outside the gene matches: 10. The CDR3 is made up of 16 amino acids. Written as DNA, the CDR3 is TGCGCCAGCAGCCGAGGACAGGGGACGCGGGGCGGGGAGCTGTTTTTT. Amino acid sequence: CASSRGQGTRGGELFF.

The chain links TRBV5-6 to TRBJ1-6; the D is unclear. V gave up 3 bases and J gave up 8 bases, with 12 bases separating them. Germline CDR1 reads SGHDT; CDR2 reads YYEEEE. CDR3 size: 14 residues. As DNA, the CDR3 is TGTGCCAGCAGCTCTCCCAGGACTTATTCACCCCTCCACTTT. This gives the protein CASSSPRTYSPLHF.

The rearrangement links TRBV12-5 to TRBJ2-1; a possible D gene is TRBD2 (5 bases). Germline assignment: CDR1 LGHNT and CDR2 FRNRAP. The CDR3 totals 17 residues. V was clipped by 5 bases and J by 4 bases, with 21 bases between them. For the CDR3, the DNA is TGTGCTAGTGGTCTCCTCGAGAGTTGGGAGTATTACAATGAGCAGTTCTTC. Translated, it gives CASGLLESWEYYNEQFF.

This clone was observed a few times. J is TRBJ1-5 and V is TRBV6-5; 7 nucleotides align to TRBD1. The J segment lost 3 bases and the V segment lost 6 bases, leaving 2 bases of the junction unmatched. The CDR3 is 13 residues long. Germline lookup yields CDR1 MNHEY and CDR2 SVGAGI. The CDR3, as DNA: TGTGCCAGCAGGACAGGGAACAATCAGCCCCAGCATTTT. Its translation is CASRTGNNQPQHF.

This clone has more than one count but fewer than ten. V gene TRBV5-1 combines with J gene TRBJ2-1; D possibly corresponds to TRBD2 (6 bases). Trimming left V 10 bases short and J 0 bases short, with 23 bases between. Germline V gene sequence: CDR1 SGHRS, CDR2 YFSETQ. The CDR3 is 17 amino acids. The CDR3 DNA follows: TGCGCCCCCCGGGGGATTCACCCCGACAGCTCCTACAATGAGCAGTTCTTC. Residues: CAPRGIHPDSSYNEQFF.

The chain couples TRBV9 to TRBJ2-1; 7 bases are a match to TRBD2. The length of the CDR3 is 16 residues. J was trimmed by 4 bases and V by 0 bases; bases with no gene match: 7. The germline V gene has CDR1 SGDLS and CDR2 YYNGEE. The CDR3 region has the DNA TGTGCCAGCAGCGTAGGGGCTAGCGGAACTTACAATGAGCAGTTCTTC. It translates to CASSVGASGTYNEQFF.

The chain combines TRBV3-1 (or the pseudogene TRBV3-2) with TRBJ2-7; D unresolved. The germline V and J ends were trimmed by 2 bases and 3 bases, with 5 bases remaining between them. The CDR3 consists of 12 residues. CDR1 LGHDT and CDR2 YNNKEL come from the germline V gene (reference sequence). The CDR3 bases are TGTGCCAGCAGCCAACGCGGCTACGAGCAGTACTTC. This codes for CASSQRGYEQYF.

This clone was picked up a small number of times. V gene TRBV12-5 combines with J gene TRBJ1-2; TRBD1 matches at 8 bases. This CDR3 region has 15 residues. The germline CDR1 and CDR2 sequences are LGHNT and FRNRAP. The trim removed 2 bases at V and 7 bases at J, leaving 9 bases unmatched. CDR3 in amino acids: CASGLPFFTGGGYTF. The CDR3 nucleotides are TGTGCTAGTGGTTTGCCATTTTTTACAGGGGGTGGCTACACCTTC.

This clone appeared once. The chain employs TRBV20-1 and TRBJ2-5, with a possible D match to TRBD2 (6 bases). The CDR3 sequence is 14 residues long. V shed 3 bases and J shed 7 bases, with 18 bases lying between them. The germline gives CDR1 DFQATT, CDR2 SNEGSKA (reference sequence). For the CDR3, the DNA is TGCAGTGCTAGTTTGGTTTCGGTCGGGGGGACCCAGTACTTC. Translation gives CSASLVSVGGTQYF.

This chain's CDR3 is CASSYTSGLDEQFF. The CDR3 DNA is TGTGCCAGCAGTTACACTAGCGGGCTAGATGAGCAGTTCTTC. V gene TRBV6-5 combines with J gene TRBJ2-1; 9 nucleotides agree with TRBD2. The V segment lost 2 bases and the J segment 8 bases; nucleotides outside the gene matches: 4. The CDR3 has 14 amino acids. Germline CDR1 is MNHEY and CDR2 is SVGAGI.

This sequence joins TRBV5-1 and TRBJ2-1; a possible D gene is TRBD1 (5 bases). The V end was cut by 1 base, the J end by 5 bases, with 7 bases between. The CDR3 is 13 residues long. CDR1 is SGHRS and CDR2 is YFSETQ in the germline V gene. The CDR3 protein is CASSLSRDNEQFF. CDR3 coding DNA: TGCGCCAGCAGCTTGTCCAGGGACAATGAGCAGTTCTTC. The full variable domain, with the rest looked up from reference TRBV5-1 and TRBJ2-1, is KAGVTQTPRYLIKTRGQQVTLSCSPISGHRSVSWYQQTPGQGLQFLFEYFSETQRNKGNFPGRFSGRQFSNSRSEMNVSTLELGDSALYLCASSLSRDNEQFFGPGTRLTVL.

This rearrangement joins TRBV5-6 to TRBJ1-6, with D possibly being TRBD1 (5 bases). The CDR3 loop spans 15 amino acids. Germline CDR1 SGHDT, CDR2 YYEEEE. V gave up 0 bases and J gave up 7 bases, with 11 bases separating them. This CDR3 is CASSLGQSLNSPLHF. The CDR3 DNA reads as TGTGCCAGCAGCTTGGGACAGAGTCTAAATTCACCCCTCCACTTT.

The CDR3 sequence is CASSDGGTQETQYF. CDR3 nucleotide sequence: TGTGCCAGCAGCGACGGAGGAACTCAAGAGACCCAGTACTTC. The V and J genes are TRBV5-4 and TRBJ2-5, with D tentatively TRBD2 (5 bases). The CDR3 has 14 amino acids. Between the trimmed V and J ends, which lost 4 bases and 2 bases, there was a span of 12 bases. Germline CDR1 SGHNT, CDR2 YYREEE (reference sequence).

This chain joins TRBV7-3 and TRBJ2-3, with D possibly being TRBD2 (6 bases). V lost 4 bases and J 0 bases, leaving 14 bases between the germline ends. Germline V gene data show CDR1 as SGHTA and CDR2 as FQGTGA. This CDR3 comprises 16 residues. CDR3 protein: CASSSGETASTDTQYF. The DNA for the CDR3 is TGTGCCAGCAGCTCGGGGGAGACAGCTAGCACAGATACGCAGTATTTT.

The rearrangement joins TRBV12-5 to TRBJ1-1, with D perhaps matching TRBD1 (6 bases). With 4 bases removed from V and 10 bases from J, the gap between germline ends came to 16 bases. The CDR3 is 13 residues long. The germline V gene encodes CDR1 LGHNT and CDR2 FRNRAP. The CDR3 sequence is CASGSTNRVLAFF. CDR3 sequence (DNA): TGTGCTAGTGGTTCAACAAACAGGGTGCTAGCTTTCTTT. Combining the CDR3 with reference TRBV12-5 and TRBJ1-1 gives the whole variable domain DARVTQTPRHKVTEMGQEVTMRCQPILGHNTVFWYRQTMMQGLELLAYFRNRAPLDDSGMPKDRFSAEMPDATLATLKIQPSEPRDSAVYFCASGSTNRVLAFFGQGTRLTVV.

This chain uses TRBV2 with TRBJ2-4; TRBD2 might be the D (5 bases). V was trimmed by 5 bases and J by 3 bases, leaving 8 bases between them. Germline CDR1 SNHLY, CDR2 FYNNEI. There are 13 residues in the CDR3. The DNA for the CDR3 is TGTGCCAGCAGTAAGGACTTCAAAAACATTCAGTACTTC. Translation gives CASSKDFKNIQYF. Filled out from reference TRBV2 and TRBJ2-4, the complete variable domain reads EPEVTQTPSHQVTQMGQEVILRCVPISNHLYFYWYRQILGQKVEFLVSFYNNEISEKSEIFDDQFSVERPDGSNFTLKIRSTKLEDSAMYFCASSKDFKNIQYFGAGTRLSVL.